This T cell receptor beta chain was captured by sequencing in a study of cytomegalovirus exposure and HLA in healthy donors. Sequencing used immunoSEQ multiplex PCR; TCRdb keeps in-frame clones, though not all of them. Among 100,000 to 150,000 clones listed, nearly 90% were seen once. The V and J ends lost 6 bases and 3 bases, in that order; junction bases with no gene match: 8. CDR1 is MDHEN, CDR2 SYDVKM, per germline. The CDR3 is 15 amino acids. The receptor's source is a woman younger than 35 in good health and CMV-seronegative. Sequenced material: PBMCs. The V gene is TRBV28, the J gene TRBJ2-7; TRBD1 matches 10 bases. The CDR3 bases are TGTGCCAGCAGCTGGACCGGGACAGGGGACTACGAGCAGTACTTC. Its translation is CASSWTGTGDYEQYF.